Shown below are 30 T cell receptor beta chains from a single sample sequenced in a study of CD8 T cells in Susac syndrome. RNA was extracted with the RNeasy kit, and a quantity of about 0.45 to 1 ug was reverse transcribed using random hexamers. TCRdb ran MiXCR on the immunoSEQ multiplex PCR reads and lists one entry per CDR3 protein. The data hold some 200,000 distinct CDR3 sequences, with approximately 95% observed a single time. Sequencing was carried out using CD8+ T cells from PBMCs. The receptors were gathered from a human donor with Susac syndrome.

This rearrangement joins TRBV20-1 to TRBJ1-5; tentatively, D is TRBD1 (5 bases). Trimming cost V 2 bases and J 0 bases, with 14 bases left between them. The CDR3 has 16 amino acids. In germline, CDR1 is DFQATT, CDR2 SNEGSKA (reference sequence). The CDR3 here is CSARLRQPNSNQPQHF. In DNA form, the CDR3 reads TGCAGTGCTAGACTGAGACAGCCTAATAGCAATCAGCCCCAGCATTTT.

The chain combines TRBV20-1 with TRBJ2-5, with TRBD1 matching 8 bases. CDR3 length: 14 amino acids. V dropped 3 bases and J dropped 2; count of bases not matched to a gene: 5. From germline, CDR1 is DFQATT and CDR2 SNEGSKA (reference sequence). The CDR3 DNA reads as TGCAGTGCTAGCTATAGACAGGGGCAAGAGACCCAGTACTTC. As protein: CSASYRQGQETQYF.

The chain carries TRBV9 and TRBJ2-7; D is uncertain. Germline V gene data show CDR1 as SGDLS and CDR2 as YYNGEE. The length of the CDR3 is 14 residues. The ends were cut back, 5 bases at V and 2 bases at J, with 14 bases in the middle. The CDR3 loop is CASSITDGTYEQYF. The CDR3 DNA is TGTGCCAGCAGTATAACGGACGGAACCTACGAGCAGTACTTC.

CDR3 DNA: TGTGCCAGCAGCTACGGAGGGGAAAACCAGCCCCAGCATTTT. Translated, it gives CASSYGGENQPQHF. The chain uses TRBV4-2 and TRBJ1-5; tentatively, D is TRBD1 (5 bases). V was shortened by 5 bases and J by 7 bases, with 15 bases between the two germline ends. Germline V lookup: CDR1 LGHNA, CDR2 YNFKEQ. This CDR3 is 14 amino acids long.

This chain joins TRBV30 and TRBJ2-3, with D possibly being TRBD2 (7 bases). The CDR3 has 15 amino acids. The V gene's germline CDR1 is GTSNPN and CDR2 SVGIG (reference sequence). Trimming took 0 bases from V and 4 from J, leaving 14 bases between them. CDR3 nucleotides: TGTGCCTGGAGTGTGGGGGGGGCCGATTCAGATACGCAGTATTTT. Protein product: CAWSVGGADSDTQYF.

This sequence joins TRBV5-1 and TRBJ1-2; 9 bases are shared with TRBD1. Germline V gene data show CDR1 as SGHRS and CDR2 as YFSETQ. There are 16 residues in the CDR3. V lost 4 bases and J lost 2; bases outside the gene matches: 9. The CDR3 nucleotides are TGCGCCAGCAGCCCTCACCGGGACAGGGTGAACTATGGCTACACCTTC. It encodes CASSPHRDRVNYGYTF. Full variable domain (outside the CDR3, taken from reference TRBV5-1 and TRBJ1-2): KAGVTQTPRYLIKTRGQQVTLSCSPISGHRSVSWYQQTPGQGLQFLFEYFSETQRNKGNFPGRFSGRQFSNSRSEMNVSTLELGDSALYLCASSPHRDRVNYGYTFGSGTRLTVV.

V gene TRBV30 combines with J gene TRBJ1-2, with unresolved D. This CDR3 comprises 13 residues. The ends were cut back, 5 bases at V and 0 bases at J, with 10 bases in the middle. Germline V gene sequence: CDR1 GTSNPN, CDR2 SVGIG (reference sequence). The CDR3 region is CAWAVGPNYGYTF. The CDR3 DNA reads as TGTGCCTGGGCCGTCGGTCCTAACTATGGCTACACCTTC.

The chain couples TRBV29-1 to TRBJ1-3, with D hard to call. The CDR3 has 14 residues. Germline V gives CDR1 SQVTM, CDR2 ANQGSEA. Trimming left V 1 base short and J 2 bases short, with 9 bases between. The CDR3 DNA reads as TGCAGCGTTGAAGGGACGGTCGCTGGAAACACCATATATTTT. Translation gives CSVEGTVAGNTIYF.

This clonotype was recorded a few times. This chain connects TRBV9 to TRBJ2-1; D is unclear. Germline V CDR1 and CDR2: SGDLS, YYNGEE. This CDR3 spans 11 amino acids. Between the trimmed V and J ends, which lost 3 bases and 8 bases, there was a span of 6 bases. The CDR3, as DNA: TGTGCCAGCAGCGGGGTCGATGAGCAGTTCTTC. As protein: CASSGVDEQFF.

The rearrangement joins TRBV7-6 to TRBJ2-3, with D maybe TRBD1 (6 bases). Deletions cut 2 bases from V and 1 base from J, with 10 bases between. The CDR3 sequence is 15 residues long. In germline, CDR1 is SGHVS, CDR2 FNYEAQ. The CDR3 nucleotides read TGTGCCAGCAGCTTAAAGTCAGGGGGCACAGATACGCAGTATTTT. This sequence encodes CASSLKSGGTDTQYF.

The chain carries TRBV7-2 and TRBJ2-7; no clear D gene. V was clipped by 5 bases and J by 1 base, with 6 bases between them. The CDR3 sequence is 12 residues long. From germline, CDR1 is SGHTA and CDR2 FQGNSA. The CDR3, as DNA: TGTGCCAGCAGCCGACAATCCTACGAGCAGTACTTC. Residues: CASSRQSYEQYF.

This chain connects TRBV9 to TRBJ2-2, with 8 positions matching TRBD1. Per the germline V gene, CDR1 is SGDLS and CDR2 is YYNGEE. V shed 4 bases, J shed 8 bases, and the junction held 7 bases outside the gene matches. The CDR3 spans 14 residues. For the CDR3, the DNA is TGTGCCAGCAGCATGGGACAGGTCGGAGGGGAGCTGTTTTTT. Translated, it gives CASSMGQVGGELFF.

This clonotype showed up just once. The genes are TRBV27 and TRBJ1-6, with a possible D match to TRBD1 (5 bases). V was pared by 4 bases and J by 7 bases, with 14 bases between. CDR3 length: 15 amino acids. Per the germline V gene, CDR1 is MNHEY and CDR2 is SMNVEV (reference sequence). Here the CDR3 DNA reads TGTGCCAGCAGTTCCCTAGGGGAGGGGAATTCACCCCTCCACTTT. Its translation is CASSSLGEGNSPLHF.

This chain links TRBV6-5 with TRBJ1-2; TRBD1 matches 7 bases. Trimming took 2 bases from V and 4 from J; bases not matched to a gene: 4. Germline CDR1 MNHEY, CDR2 SVGAGI. The CDR3 extends over 14 amino acids. DNA of the CDR3: TGTGCCAGCAGTTACCGACAGGGCCTCTATGGCTACACCTTC. Translation: CASSYRQGLYGYTF.

The chain combines TRBV20-1 with TRBJ1-5; D ambiguous. The CDR3 covers 14 residues. Germline V gene lookup returns CDR1 DFQATT and CDR2 SNEGSKA (reference sequence). V lost 1 base to trimming and J lost 1 base, with 8 bases between them. The CDR3 is CSARAGGSNQPQHF. As DNA, the CDR3 is TGCAGTGCTAGAGCCGGCGGCAGCAATCAGCCCCAGCATTTT.

J is TRBJ1-2 and V is TRBV19; D possibly corresponds to TRBD1 (6 bases). The length of the CDR3 is 11 residues. Germline V gene data show CDR1 as LNHDA and CDR2 as SQIVND (reference sequence). V was cut by 9 bases and J by 3 bases, with 8 bases left in between. CDR3 in amino acids: CASWTDYGYTF. Written as DNA, the CDR3 is TGTGCCAGCTGGACAGACTATGGCTACACCTTC.

This chain connects TRBV29-1 to TRBJ2-7; D is uncertain. Looked up from germline, CDR1 is SQVTM and CDR2 is ANQGSEA. V was trimmed by 0 bases and J by 3 bases, leaving 12 bases between them. The CDR3 runs to 14 residues. The CDR3 DNA sequence: TGCAGCGTTGAAGATCGAGAGTCAGACTACGAGCAGTACTTC. Amino acids: CSVEDRESDYEQYF.

The rearrangement links TRBV28 to TRBJ2-7; the D gene could be TRBD1 or TRBD2 (5 bases each). Trimming left V 5 bases short and J 4 bases short, with 9 bases between. This CDR3 contains 12 residues. CDR1 and CDR2 from the germline V gene are MDHEN and SYDVKM. As DNA, the CDR3 is TGTGCCAGCAGTGGGACGTCTTACGAGCAGTACTTC. Residues: CASSGTSYEQYF.

This clonotype has just one count. The chain is built from TRBV7-8 and TRBJ2-3; TRBD1 agrees at 7 bases. CDR3 length equals 16 residues. J was trimmed by 5 bases and V by 1 base; bases with no gene match: 9. CDR1 and CDR2 (germline): SGHVS, FQNEAQ. The CDR3 here is CASSLDRGDPVDTQYF. The CDR3 nucleotides read TGTGCCAGCAGCTTAGACAGGGGAGATCCCGTAGATACGCAGTATTTT.

The chain combines TRBV5-6 with TRBJ2-5; tentative D call: TRBD2 (5 bases). The CDR3 has 18 residues. CDR1 SGHDT and CDR2 YYEEEE come from the germline V gene. Trimming pared 3 bases from V and 0 bases from J, leaving 21 bases between. CDR3 amino acids: CASSSLNVVQRYQETQYF. The CDR3 DNA reads TGTGCCAGCAGCTCACTAAATGTAGTCCAGCGGTACCAAGAGACCCAGTACTTC. Full variable domain (outside the CDR3, taken from reference TRBV5-6 and TRBJ2-5): DAGVTQSPTHLIKTRGQQVTLRCSPKSGHDTVSWYQQALGQGPQFIFQYYEEEERQRGNFPDRFSGHQFPNYSSELNVNALLLGDSALYLCASSSLNVVQRYQETQYFGPGTRLLVL.

CDR3 DNA: TGTGCCAGCAGCGCTCGGGGCCTTGAAGCTTTCTTT. It is translated as CASSARGLEAFF. The chain recombines TRBV21-1 with TRBJ1-1; the table gives TRBD1 as D, unverified against the DNA. TRBV21-1 is labeled a pseudogene. This CDR3 contains 12 residues.

The CDR3 region has the DNA TGTGCCAGCTCACCAGAGGGGAACAGACAAGAGACCCAGTACTTC. Amino acid sequence: CASSPEGNRQETQYF. J is TRBJ2-5 and V is TRBV18; tentatively, D is TRBD1 or TRBD2 (5 bases each). V dropped 2 bases and J dropped 2 bases, with 12 bases sitting between them. The CDR3 is made up of 15 amino acids. The germline V gene encodes CDR1 KGHSH and CDR2 LQKENI.

The gene calls are TRBV20-1 and TRBJ1-5; 7 positions match TRBD1. The CDR3 is made up of 14 amino acids. CDR1 DFQATT and CDR2 SNEGSKA come from the germline V gene (reference sequence). Trimming removed 8 bases from V and 7 bases from J; junction bases left unmatched: 14. The CDR3 DNA sequence: TGCAGTCCCAAGGAACAGGGGAAGGGACAGCCCCAGCATTTT. Amino acid sequence: CSPKEQGKGQPQHF.

This chain joins TRBV4-1 and TRBJ2-3; D is ambiguous. Germline V gene sequence: CDR1 MGHRA, CDR2 YSYEKL. CDR3 length: 15 residues. V was pared by 1 base and J by 2 bases, with 10 bases between. CDR3 in amino acids: CASSQGLVSTDTQYF. CDR3 nucleotide sequence: TGCGCCAGCAGCCAAGGTTTGGTTTCCACAGATACGCAGTATTTT.

The CDR3 coding sequence is TGTGCCAGCAGTACAGGGGCAGAGACCCAGTACTTC. This sequence encodes CASSTGAETQYF. The gene calls are TRBV28 and TRBJ2-5, with TRBD1 matching 7 bases. Losses at the gene ends were 5 bases for V and 4 bases for J; bases not matched to a gene: 1. This CDR3 region has 12 residues. Per germline, CDR1 MDHEN and CDR2 SYDVKM.

The chain uses TRBV10-1 and TRBJ1-1; D ambiguous. The CDR3 totals 13 residues. V lost 2 bases and J 1 base, leaving 5 bases between the germline ends. CDR1 is WNHNN and CDR2 is SYGVQD in the germline V gene (reference sequence). CDR3 in amino acids: CASSEKANTEAFF. Written as DNA, the CDR3 is TGCGCCAGCAGTGAGAAAGCGAACACTGAAGCTTTCTTT.

The chain has TRBV2 and TRBJ2-7; TRBD1 matches 9 bases. Germline V gives CDR1 SNHLY, CDR2 FYNNEI. The CDR3 has 14 amino acids. The junction had 7 bases not matched to a gene; V was cut back by 6 bases and J by 4 bases. The CDR3 spells CASSPQGAKYEQYF. DNA of the CDR3: TGTGCCAGCAGCCCACAGGGGGCTAAGTACGAGCAGTACTTC.

The chain is built from TRBV20-1 and TRBJ2-7; 13 bases are shared with TRBD2. CDR1 and CDR2 (germline): DFQATT, SNEGSKA (reference sequence). The CDR3 totals 13 residues. Trimming removed 6 bases from V and 5 bases from J; junction bases left unmatched: 4. CDR3 amino acids: CSARTSGSHEQYF. In DNA form, the CDR3 reads TGCAGTGCGCGGACTAGCGGGAGTCACGAGCAGTACTTC.

The chain links TRBV6-1 to TRBJ1-5; 8 nucleotides align to TRBD1. Germline V gene sequence: CDR1 MNHNS, CDR2 SASEGT. Trimming removed 1 base from V and 3 bases from J; junction bases left unmatched: 2. The CDR3 length is 15 residues. DNA of the CDR3: TGTGCCAGCAGTGAAGTGACAGGGGACAATCAGCCCCAGCATTTT. This sequence encodes CASSEVTGDNQPQHF.

The rearrangement links TRBV27 to TRBJ1-2, with 7 nucleotides matching TRBD1. J was trimmed by 2 bases and V by 0 bases; bases with no gene match: 6. This CDR3 comprises 16 residues. Germline CDR1 and CDR2: MNHEY and SMNVEV (reference sequence). CDR3 DNA: TGTGCCAGCAGTTTATCGTGGGACAGCGAAAACTATGGCTACACCTTC. It encodes CASSLSWDSENYGYTF.